The 15 T cell receptor beta chains below were found in one sample sequenced in a study of blood T cell repertoires in COVID-19 (dated by TCRdb to 2019 to 2021). The library was made by the immunoSEQ multiplex PCR assay. This is the immuneACCESS table as TCRdb keeps it, with only in-frame sequences that have V and J called. A part of the clones is gone; compared with another copy, unresolved V genes explain less than half, and the rest is unexplained. The sample has 270,000 or so clones on record, 65% to 85% of them singletons. The top ten clones comprise 3.4% of the sample. The material sequenced was PBMCs or T cells enriched from blood (not recorded which). These receptors came from a middle-aged man who had recovered from COVID-19.

The V gene is TRBV2, the J gene TRBJ1-2; 7 bases agree with TRBD1. V gave up 5 bases and J gave up 1 base; unmatched junction bases: 13. This CDR3 spans 17 amino acids. Per germline, CDR1 SNHLY and CDR2 FYNNEI. CDR3 bases: TGTGCCAGCAGTAGTATAGGACAGGCTGTGAATAACTATGGCTACACCTTC. Translating gives CASSSIGQAVNNYGYTF.

This clone has a single count. This chain uses TRBV7-2 with TRBJ2-5; D may be TRBD1 (6 bases). The CDR3 runs to 14 residues. Germline assignment: CDR1 SGHTA and CDR2 FQGNSA. V was cut by 5 bases and J by 2 bases, with 12 bases left in between. The CDR3 DNA is TGTGCCAGCAGCAAAGACAGGTTTCAAGAGACCCAGTACTTC. It specifies CASSKDRFQETQYF.

This clone was detected once. CDR3 sequence reads: CASKGDMATFYEQYF. In DNA, the CDR3 is TGTGCCAGCAAGGGAGACATGGCAACGTTCTACGAGCAGTACTTC. This chain links TRBV6-5 with TRBJ2-7; tentatively, D is TRBD2 (5 bases). The CDR3 sequence is 15 residues long. Deletions cut 7 bases from V and 3 bases from J, with 19 bases between. The germline V gene encodes CDR1 MNHEY and CDR2 SVGAGI.

This clone was detected once. The gene calls are TRBV7-8 and TRBJ2-6; tentative D call: TRBD2 (6 bases). Germline-derived CDR1 and CDR2 are SGHVS and FQNEAQ. The CDR3 has 17 amino acids. V lost 1 base and J 2 bases, leaving 12 bases between the germline ends. The CDR3 nucleotides read TGTGCCAGCAGCTTAGAGCGGGCGGGAACTGGGGCCAACGTCCTGACTTTC. It yields the protein CASSLERAGTGANVLTF.

J is TRBJ2-2 and V is TRBV6-1; 13 bases align to TRBD2. CDR1 MNHNS and CDR2 SASEGT come from the germline V gene. This CDR3 is built from 19 residues. V lost 1 base, J lost 5 bases, and 10 bases stayed unmatched. DNA for the CDR3: TGTGCCAGCAGTGAAGTAGAACTAGCGGGAGGGCCGGGGACCGGGGAGCTGTTTTTT. Translated: CASSEVELAGGPGTGELFF.

This chain's CDR3 is CASSLGDRVNSPLHF. The CDR3 nucleotides are TGTGCCAGCAGCTTAGGGGACAGGGTAAATTCACCCCTCCACTTT. The chain has TRBV7-9 and TRBJ1-6; TRBD1 matches 9 bases. This CDR3 region has 15 residues. In germline, CDR1 is SEHNR, CDR2 FQNEAQ (reference sequence). After removal of 1 base from V and 7 bases from J, the junction contained 2 bases not matched to a gene.

This clone was picked up one time. The chain is built from TRBV11-3 and TRBJ2-5; TRBD1 might be the D (5 bases). CDR3 length equals 13 residues. V gave up 7 bases and J gave up 4 bases, with 13 bases separating them. Germline V CDR1 and CDR2: SGHNT, YENEEA. The CDR3 DNA reads as TGTGCCAGCATGCCAGGGCAAGCAGAGACCCAGTACTTC. This translates into CASMPGQAETQYF.

The chain employs TRBV20-1 and TRBJ2-7; D unresolved. V lost 3 bases to trimming and J lost 8 bases, with 17 bases between them. CDR1 is DFQATT, CDR2 SNEGSKA, per germline (reference sequence). This CDR3 comprises 13 residues. The CDR3, as DNA: TGCAGTGCTAGTACAGACAATCCTACGAAGCAGTACTTC. Translated: CSASTDNPTKQYF.

The chain employs TRBV5-4 and TRBJ2-7; tentative D call: TRBD2 (6 bases). CDR1 is SGHNT and CDR2 is YYREEE in the germline V gene (reference sequence). V was pared by 2 bases and J by 7 bases, with 19 bases between. This CDR3 contains 15 residues. CDR3: CASSFGREAPREQYF. The CDR3 region has the DNA TGTGCCAGCAGCTTTGGAAGGGAGGCCCCACGAGAGCAGTACTTC.

This sequence joins TRBV7-2 and TRBJ1-4, with 9 bases identical to TRBD1. The CDR3 contains 14 residues. Germline CDR1 and CDR2: SGHTA and FQGNSA. J lost 7 bases, V lost 5 bases, and 5 bases had no gene match. This CDR3 reads CASSADRGGEKLFF. The CDR3 nucleotides are TGTGCCAGCAGCGCGGACAGGGGCGGTGAAAAACTGTTTTTT. Full variable domain (rest looked up from reference TRBV7-2 and TRBJ1-4): GAGVSQSPSNKVTEKGKDVELRCDPISGHTALYWYRQSLGQGLEFLIYFQGNSAPDKSGLPSDRFSAERTGGSVSTLTIQRTQQEDSAVYLCASSADRGGEKLFFGSGTQLSVL.

The genes are TRBV6-2 or TRBV6-3 and TRBJ1-5, with D perhaps matching TRBD1 (6 bases). CDR1 and CDR2 (germline): MNHEY, SVGEGT. Trimming removed 0 bases at V and 1 base at J, with 13 bases between. The CDR3 is 17 amino acids. DNA for the CDR3: TGTGCCAGCAGTTACTCGATGACAGGCTCAAGCAATCAGCCCCAGCATTTT. It is translated as CASSYSMTGSSNQPQHF.

V and J are TRBV6-5 and TRBJ1-3; 7 positions match TRBD1. The junction had 5 bases not matched to a gene; V was cut back by 6 bases and J by 0 bases. This CDR3 has 15 amino acids. Looked up from germline, CDR1 is MNHEY and CDR2 is SVGAGI. The CDR3 spells CASSNDRASGNTIYF. The CDR3, as DNA: TGTGCCAGCAGCAACGACAGGGCCTCTGGAAACACCATATATTTT.

V gene TRBV7-9 combines with J gene TRBJ2-7, with 9 bases identical to TRBD2. The junction had 10 bases not matched to a gene; V was cut back by 5 bases and J by 5 bases. Germline-derived CDR1 and CDR2 are SEHNR and FQNEAQ (reference sequence). The CDR3 totals 15 residues. Here the CDR3 DNA reads TGTGCCAGCAGCCTACGGGCTAGCGGGGCAAACGAGCAGTACTTC. This translates into CASSLRASGANEQYF.

The chain has TRBV6-2 or TRBV6-3 and TRBJ1-1; D is uncertain. The CDR3 consists of 13 residues. Germline V CDR1 and CDR2: MNHEY, SVGEGT. V was clipped by 4 bases and J by 5 bases, with 11 bases between them. The CDR3 protein is CASSSFRRTEAFF. CDR3 DNA sequence: TGTGCCAGCAGTTCCTTTCGGAGGACTGAAGCTTTCTTT.

This chain links TRBV5-1 with TRBJ2-5; a possible D gene is TRBD2 (5 bases). V gave up 0 bases and J gave up 2 bases, with 8 bases separating them. This CDR3 is 14 amino acids long. Germline-derived CDR1 and CDR2 are SGHRS and YFSETQ. Here the CDR3 DNA reads TGCGCCAGCAGCTTGGTGCGGGCGCAAGAGACCCAGTACTTC. Its translation is CASSLVRAQETQYF.